These 18 T cell receptor beta chains originate from one sample sequenced in a study of T cells in women clearing cervical HPV infection. Produced via immunoSEQ multiplex PCR; TCRdb's table is partial and in-frame only. This repertoire includes about 39,000 clones. Source material: blood buffy coat. The receptors come from a woman aged 18 to 69 with a cervical HPV16 infection that either progressed to CIN3+ or cleared (not recorded which).

About this clone: The CDR3 end is not reached by the read, which stops 3 residues before it; the germline J gene fills it in. The chain links TRBV10-3 to TRBJ1-5; perhaps TRBD1 as D (5 bases). Trimming took off 2 bases at V and 6 bases at J, with 11 bases between the two ends. This CDR3 has 14 amino acids. Germline CDR1 is ENHRY and CDR2 is SYGVKD. The CDR3 region is CAISEEGQGQPQHF. CDR3 bases read: TGTGCCATCAGTGAGGAGGGGCAGGGTCAGCCC.

As to this clone: The read terminates 3 residues ahead of where the CDR3 ends, so the germline J gene completes it. V usage is TRBV6-4 and J usage is TRBJ1-5; D uncertain. The CDR3 consists of 13 residues. Trimming took 6 bases from V and 3 from J, leaving 9 bases between them. Germline-derived CDR1 and CDR2 are MRHNA and SNTAGT. This CDR3 reads CASSTDNNQPQHF. The sequenced CDR3 bases are TGTGCCAGCAGCACAGACAACAATCAGCCC.

Points on this clone: The read terminates 3 residues ahead of where the CDR3 ends, so the germline J gene completes it. The chain is built from TRBV12-5 and TRBJ1-5; the D is unclear. Germline V gene lookup returns CDR1 LGHNT and CDR2 FRNRAP. This CDR3 comprises 12 residues. V lost 1 base and J lost 6, with 4 bases in between. The CDR3 spells CASGLALQPQHF. The sequenced part of the CDR3 DNA is TGTGCTAGTGGTTTGGCCCTTCAGCCC.

As regards this clone: The CDR3 end falls 3 residues outside the read, so it is completed with the germline J gene. This rearrangement joins TRBV19 to TRBJ1-6; 7 nucleotides align to TRBD1. Trimming cost V 7 bases and J 4 bases; bases outside gene matches: 4. The germline V gene encodes CDR1 LNHDA and CDR2 SQIVND (reference sequence). The CDR3 runs to 14 residues. This CDR3 reads CASTSGGYNSPLHF. CDR3 bases read: TGTGCCAGTACCTCAGGGGGGTATAATTCACCC.

Of note for this clone: The DNA ends 3 residues before the CDR3 does, and the rest of the CDR3 is filled in from the germline J gene. The chain links TRBV7-3 to TRBJ2-4; 15 bases are shared with TRBD2. CDR1 is SGHTA and CDR2 is FQGTGA in the germline V gene. This CDR3 has 18 amino acids. V gave up 5 bases and J gave up 9 bases; unmatched junction bases: 14. CDR3 protein: CASSPLSWTSGGAGIQYF. The CDR3 DNA, read in part, is TGTGCCAGCAGCCCCCTCTCGTGGACTAGCGGGGGGGCAGGCATT.

Comments on this clone: Sequencing ends 3 residues short of the CDR3 end; the germline J gene provides the rest. The gene calls are TRBV19 and TRBJ2-6, with D perhaps matching TRBD1 (6 bases). Trimming left V 7 bases short and J 4 bases short, with 11 bases between. This CDR3 spans 14 amino acids. Per germline, CDR1 LNHDA and CDR2 SQIVND (reference sequence). The CDR3 DNA, read in part, is TGTGCCAGTACCCAGGGGTGGGGGGCCAACGTC. Protein: CASTQGWGANV. The CDR3 reads in full as CASTQGWGANVLTF. Supplemented by reference TRBV19 and TRBJ2-6, the full variable domain reads DGGITQSPKYLFRKEGQNVTLSCEQNLNHDAMYWYRQDPGQGLRLIYYSQIVNDFQKGDIAEGYSVSREKKESFPLTVTSAQKNPTAFYLCASTQGWGANVLTFGAGSRLTVL.

Concerning this clone: The CDR3 end falls 3 residues outside the read, so it is completed with the germline J gene. The chain links TRBV2 to TRBJ2-1; TRBD1 matches 9 bases. With 8 bases clipped from V and 8 bases from J, the junction kept 4 bases outside the gene matches. CDR1 and CDR2 (germline): SNHLY, FYNNEI. The CDR3 contains 12 residues. Incomplete CDR3 DNA: TGTGCCAGCCCGGGACAGGGCTATGAG. Encoded protein: CASPGQGYE. Given in full, the CDR3 is CASPGQGYEQFF.

CDR3 loop: CASSPRDRGAANEKLFF. Incomplete CDR3 DNA: TGCGCCAGCAGCCCGCGGGACAGGGGCGCGGCTAATGAAAAA. The V call is TRBV4-1, the J call TRBJ1-4; 10 bases are shared with TRBD1. The CDR3 end falls 3 residues outside the read, so it is completed with the germline J gene. J gave up 3 bases and V 4 bases, and 8 bases lay outside the gene matches. Germline CDR1 reads MGHRA; CDR2 reads YSYEKL. The CDR3 sequence is 17 residues long.

Note on this clone: The CDR3 end is not reached by the read, which stops 3 residues before it; the germline J gene fills it in. The rearrangement links TRBV6-1 to TRBJ2-5; D possibly corresponds to TRBD2 (6 bases). V was cut by 2 bases and J by 5 bases, with 18 bases left in between. Germline V gene sequence: CDR1 MNHNS, CDR2 SASEGT. The CDR3 contains 16 residues. The CDR3 protein is CASSERPASRGETQYF. The sequenced part of the CDR3 DNA is TGTGCCAGCAGTGAAAGACCGGCTAGCCGGGGGGAGACC.

As for this clone: The read terminates 3 residues before the CDR3 end, so the remaining end is supplied by the germline J gene. The gene calls are TRBV2 and TRBJ1-4, with TRBD1 matching over 9 bases. CDR1 is SNHLY, CDR2 FYNNEI, per germline. Unmatched junction bases numbered 9, after V lost 8 bases and J lost 8 bases. The length of the CDR3 is 14 residues. The DNA read from the CDR3 is TGTGCCAGCGGGTTGGACAGGGGAAGGGAAAAA. Amino acids: CASGLDRGREK. The whole CDR3 protein is CASGLDRGREKLFF.

For this clone: The read gets to within 3 residues of the CDR3 end, and the germline J gene fills in the rest. The chain combines TRBV4-2 with TRBJ1-2; a weak D match, TRBD1 (6 bases). The CDR3 is 18 amino acids. V shed 1 base and J shed 6 bases, with 24 bases lying between them. The germline V gene has CDR1 LGHNA and CDR2 YNFKEQ. Incomplete CDR3 DNA: TGTGCCAGCAGCCAAGCCCGTGGAGGGGGAAGGTACGTGGATGGC. Residues: CASSQARGGGRYVDG. The entire CDR3 sequence reads CASSQARGGGRYVDGYTF.

On this clone itself: The CDR3 is cut off 3 residues early in the read; its end comes from the germline J gene. The sample has other DNA sequences that encode this CDR3 too. The V and J genes are TRBV5-1 and TRBJ2-5; 10 nucleotides align to TRBD2. V gave up 2 bases and J gave up 2 bases; unmatched junction bases: 0. From germline, CDR1 is SGHRS and CDR2 YFSETQ. The CDR3 spans 14 residues. The CDR3 protein is CASSLAGGQETQYF. The DNA read from the CDR3 is TGCGCCAGCAGCTTAGCGGGGGGGCAAGAGACC.

Regarding this clone: The read comes to an end 3 residues before the CDR3 does, leaving the germline J gene to fill in the end. V and J are TRBV11-2 and TRBJ2-5; 9 bases are a match to TRBD2. Trimming removed 5 bases from V and 2 bases from J; junction bases left unmatched: 6. CDR1 is SGHAT, CDR2 FQNNGV, per germline. This CDR3 is 15 amino acids long. The CDR3 is CASSPSGGRQETQYF. The DNA read from the CDR3 is TGTGCCAGCAGCCCAAGCGGGGGGCGACAAGAGACC. Combining the CDR3 with reference TRBV11-2 and TRBJ2-5 gives the whole variable domain EAGVAQSPRYKIIEKRQSVAFWCNPISGHATLYWYQQILGQGPKLLIQFQNNGVVDDSQLPKDRFSAERLKGVDSTLKIQPAKLEDSAVYLCASSPSGGRQETQYFGPGTRLLVL.

Details on this clone: The CDR3 is cut off 3 residues early in the read; its end comes from the germline J gene. The genes are TRBV5-1 and TRBJ1-1; 8 positions match TRBD1. Germline V gene data show CDR1 as SGHRS and CDR2 as YFSETQ. There are 15 residues in the CDR3. The trim removed 4 bases at V and 2 bases at J, leaving 7 bases unmatched. The CDR3 DNA, read in part, is TGCGCCAGCAGCGAATCACAGGGGGGTAACACTGAA. Translated: CASSESQGGNTE. The full CDR3 protein is CASSESQGGNTEAFF.

In the case of this clone: The read terminates 3 residues ahead of where the CDR3 ends, so the germline J gene completes it. V gene TRBV2 combines with J gene TRBJ1-2; 8 positions agree with TRBD1. This CDR3 comprises 16 residues. Germline assignment: CDR1 SNHLY and CDR2 FYNNEI. V shed 8 bases, J shed 0 bases, and the junction held 11 bases outside the gene matches. The CDR3 region is CASGGQGGSANYGYTF. CDR3 DNA, as far as it was read: TGTGCCAGCGGAGGACAGGGTGGGTCGGCTAACTATGGC.

On this clone itself: The CDR3 extends 3 residues past the end of the read, so its final part is completed from the germline J gene. The chain carries TRBV20-1 and TRBJ1-5; tentative D call: TRBD1 (5 bases). The germline gives CDR1 DFQATT, CDR2 SNEGSKA (reference sequence). V dropped 3 bases and J dropped 7 bases, with 13 bases sitting between them. The CDR3 totals 13 residues. The sequenced part of the CDR3 DNA is TGCAGTGCTAGGGGGGGGGAGCACCAGCCC. Protein: CSARGGEHQP. The full CDR3 protein is CSARGGEHQPQHF.

Of note for this clone: Read coverage stops 3 residues before the CDR3 terminus; the germline J gene supplies the remainder. This chain joins TRBV7-3 and TRBJ2-3; 10 positions match TRBD2. The germline V gene encodes CDR1 SGHTA and CDR2 FQGTGA. This CDR3 is 15 amino acids long. With 8 bases clipped from V and 1 base from J, the junction kept 6 bases outside the gene matches. The part of the CDR3 DNA that was read is TGTGCCAGCTCCCTTAGCGGGGGGCGCACAGATACG. Translated: CASSLSGGRTDT. The whole CDR3 protein is CASSLSGGRTDTQYF.

As regards this clone: The sequence runs out 3 residues before the end of the CDR3; the remainder is reconstructed from the germline J gene. This chain connects TRBV25-1 to TRBJ2-3; D is possibly TRBD1 (8 bases). The CDR3 is made up of 17 amino acids. Germline values: CDR1 MGHDK, CDR2 SYGVNS. V was clipped by 5 bases and J by 1 base, with 19 bases between them. The CDR3 here is CASSPRTGRDGTDTQYF. The sequenced CDR3 bases are TGTGCCAGCAGTCCACGGACAGGGAGGGATGGCACAGATACG.